This T cell receptor beta chain appears in the sequencing data of a study of CD8 T cells in Susac syndrome. Reverse transcription of roughly 0.5 to 1 ug RNA was carried out with random hexamers. The CDR3 of TCR beta was amplified by immunoSEQ multiplex PCR across 54 Vbeta and 13 Jbeta. TCRdb re-called the immunoSEQ multiplex PCR reads with MiXCR, one entry per CDR3 protein. The table includes fewer than 250,000 distinct CDR3 sequences, about 94% detected once. CDR1 is SGHVS, CDR2 FQNEAQ, per germline. The CDR3 has 15 residues. V lost 5 bases to trimming and J lost 3 bases, with 15 bases between them. Sequencing input: CD8+ T cells from PBMCs. The J gene is TRBJ2-3, the V gene TRBV7-8; perhaps TRBD2 as D (5 bases). The receptor was derived from a human donor with multiple sclerosis. The DNA for the CDR3 is TGTGCCAGCAGCCCATGGGCCTCGGGAACAGATACGCAGTATTTT. As protein: CASSPWASGTDTQYF. Combining the CDR3 with reference TRBV7-8 and TRBJ2-3 gives the whole variable domain GAGVSQSPRYKVAKRGQDVALRCDPISGHVSLFWYQQALGQGPEFLTYFQNEAQLDKSGLPSDRFFAERPEGSVSTLKIQRTQQEDSAVYLCASSPWASGTDTQYFGPGTRLTVL.